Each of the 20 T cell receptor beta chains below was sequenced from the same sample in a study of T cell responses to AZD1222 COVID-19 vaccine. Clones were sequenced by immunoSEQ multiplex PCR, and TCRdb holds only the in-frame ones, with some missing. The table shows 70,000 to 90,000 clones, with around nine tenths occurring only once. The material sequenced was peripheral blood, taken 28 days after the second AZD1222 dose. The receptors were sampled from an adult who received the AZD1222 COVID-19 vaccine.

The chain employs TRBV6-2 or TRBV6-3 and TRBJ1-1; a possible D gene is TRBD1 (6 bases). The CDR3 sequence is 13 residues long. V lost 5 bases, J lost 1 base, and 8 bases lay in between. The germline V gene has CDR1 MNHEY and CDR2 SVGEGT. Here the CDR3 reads CASSVTGNTEAFF. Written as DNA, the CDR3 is TGTGCCAGCAGTGTGACAGGGAACACTGAAGCTTTCTTT.

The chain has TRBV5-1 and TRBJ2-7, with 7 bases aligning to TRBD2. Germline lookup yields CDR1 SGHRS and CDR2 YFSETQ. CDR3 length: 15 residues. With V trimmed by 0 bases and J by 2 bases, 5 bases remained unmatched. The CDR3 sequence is CASSLEGGKTYEQYF. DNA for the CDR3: TGCGCCAGCAGCTTGGAGGGAGGGAAAACCTACGAGCAGTACTTC.

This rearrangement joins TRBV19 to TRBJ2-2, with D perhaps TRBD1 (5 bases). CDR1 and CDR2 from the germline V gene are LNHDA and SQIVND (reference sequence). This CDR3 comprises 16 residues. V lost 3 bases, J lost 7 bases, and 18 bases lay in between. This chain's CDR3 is CASSILRGRAGGELFF. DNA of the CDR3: TGTGCCAGTAGTATCCTCCGAGGCAGGGCAGGCGGGGAGCTGTTTTTT.

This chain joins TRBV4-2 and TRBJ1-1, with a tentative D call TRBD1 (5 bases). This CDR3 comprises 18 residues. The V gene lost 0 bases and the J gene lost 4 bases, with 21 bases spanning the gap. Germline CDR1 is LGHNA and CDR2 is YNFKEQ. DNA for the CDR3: TGTGCCAGCAGCCAAGAGGGGTTTGGGGGTCGACGGGCCACTGAAGCTTTCTTT. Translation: CASSQEGFGGRRATEAFF.

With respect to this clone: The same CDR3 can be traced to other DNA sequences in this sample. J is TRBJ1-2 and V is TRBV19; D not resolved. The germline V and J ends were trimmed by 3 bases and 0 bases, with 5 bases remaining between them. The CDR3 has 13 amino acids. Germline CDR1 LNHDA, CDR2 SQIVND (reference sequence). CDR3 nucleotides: TGTGCCAGTAGTATTGGAGCTAACTATGGCTACACCTTC. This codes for CASSIGANYGYTF. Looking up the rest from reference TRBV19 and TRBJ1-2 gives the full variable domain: DGGITQSPKYLFRKEGQNVTLSCEQNLNHDAMYWYRQDPGQGLRLIYYSQIVNDFQKGDIAEGYSVSREKKESFPLTVTSAQKNPTAFYLCASSIGANYGYTFGSGTRLTVV.

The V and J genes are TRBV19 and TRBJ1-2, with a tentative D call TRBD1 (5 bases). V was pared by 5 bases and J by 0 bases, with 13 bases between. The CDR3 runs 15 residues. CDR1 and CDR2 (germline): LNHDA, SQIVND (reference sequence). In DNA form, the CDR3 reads TGTGCCAGTAGTGACGACAGAGAAGCTAACTATGGCTACACCTTC. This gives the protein CASSDDREANYGYTF.

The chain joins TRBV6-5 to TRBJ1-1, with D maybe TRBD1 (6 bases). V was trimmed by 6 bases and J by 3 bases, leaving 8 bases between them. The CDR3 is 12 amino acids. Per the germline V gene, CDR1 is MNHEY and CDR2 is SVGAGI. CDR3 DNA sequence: TGTGCCAGCAGCAGGGGCGACACTGAAGCTTTCTTT. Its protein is CASSRGDTEAFF.

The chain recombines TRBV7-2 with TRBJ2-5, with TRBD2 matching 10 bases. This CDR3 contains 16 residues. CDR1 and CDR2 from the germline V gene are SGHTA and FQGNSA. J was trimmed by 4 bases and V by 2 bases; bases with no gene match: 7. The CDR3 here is CASSLKGLAGVETQYF. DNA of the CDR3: TGTGCCAGCAGCTTAAAAGGCCTAGCGGGGGTAGAGACCCAGTACTTC.

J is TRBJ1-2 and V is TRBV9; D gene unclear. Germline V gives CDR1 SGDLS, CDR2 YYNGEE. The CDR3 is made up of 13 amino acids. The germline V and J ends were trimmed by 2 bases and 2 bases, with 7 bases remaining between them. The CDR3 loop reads CASSVTDNYGYTF. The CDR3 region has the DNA TGTGCCAGCAGCGTTACAGACAACTATGGCTACACCTTC.

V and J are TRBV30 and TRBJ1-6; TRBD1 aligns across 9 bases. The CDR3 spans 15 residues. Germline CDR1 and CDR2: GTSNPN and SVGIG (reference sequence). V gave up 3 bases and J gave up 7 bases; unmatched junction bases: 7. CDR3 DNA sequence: TGTGCCTGGAGGTGGGGGACAGGGTCAAATTCACCCCTCCACTTT. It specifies CAWRWGTGSNSPLHF.

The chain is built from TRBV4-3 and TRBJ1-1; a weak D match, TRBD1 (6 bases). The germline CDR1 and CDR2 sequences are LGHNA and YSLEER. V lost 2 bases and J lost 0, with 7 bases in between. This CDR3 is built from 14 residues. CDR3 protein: CASSQQGMNTEAFF. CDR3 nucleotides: TGCGCCAGCAGCCAACAGGGGATGAACACTGAAGCTTTCTTT.

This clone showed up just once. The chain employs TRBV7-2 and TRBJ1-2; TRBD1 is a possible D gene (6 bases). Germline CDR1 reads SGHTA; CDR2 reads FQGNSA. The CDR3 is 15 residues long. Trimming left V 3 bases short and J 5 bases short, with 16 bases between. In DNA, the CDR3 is TGTGCCAGCAGCTTCGAAACAGGGAGGGATTATGGCTACACCTTC. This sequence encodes CASSFETGRDYGYTF.

CDR3 DNA: TGTGCCAGCGGAACAGGGGCTTTGGGTGGAAACACCATATATTTT. This codes for CASGTGALGGNTIYF. The chain recombines TRBV6-5 with TRBJ1-3; 7 nucleotides agree with TRBD1. Germline CDR1 and CDR2: MNHEY and SVGAGI. CDR3 length equals 15 residues. Trimming removed 8 bases from V and 3 bases from J; junction bases left unmatched: 10.

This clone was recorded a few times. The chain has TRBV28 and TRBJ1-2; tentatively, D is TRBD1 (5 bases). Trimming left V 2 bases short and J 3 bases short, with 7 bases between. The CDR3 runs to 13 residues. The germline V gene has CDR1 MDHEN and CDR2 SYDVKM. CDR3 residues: CASSLATDYGYTF. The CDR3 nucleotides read TGTGCCAGCAGTTTAGCGACAGACTATGGCTACACCTTC.

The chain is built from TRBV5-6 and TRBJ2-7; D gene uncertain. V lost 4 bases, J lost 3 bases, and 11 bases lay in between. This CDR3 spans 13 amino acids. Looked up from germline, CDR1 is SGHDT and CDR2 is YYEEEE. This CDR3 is CASSLHPHYEQYF. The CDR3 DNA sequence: TGTGCCAGCAGCCTACATCCTCACTACGAGCAGTACTTC.

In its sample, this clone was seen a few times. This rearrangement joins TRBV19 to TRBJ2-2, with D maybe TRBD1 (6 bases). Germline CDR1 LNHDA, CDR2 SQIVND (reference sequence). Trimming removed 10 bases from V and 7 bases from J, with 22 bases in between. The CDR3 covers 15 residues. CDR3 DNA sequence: TGTGCCACTAAAAGTATTTCAGGGGACCACGGGGAGCTGTTTTTT. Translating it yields CATKSISGDHGELFF. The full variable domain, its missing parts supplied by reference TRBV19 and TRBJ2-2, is DGGITQSPKYLFRKEGQNVTLSCEQNLNHDAMYWYRQDPGQGLRLIYYSQIVNDFQKGDIAEGYSVSREKKESFPLTVTSAQKNPTAFYLCATKSISGDHGELFFGEGSRLTVL.

The CDR3 reads CSVDTGTDTQYF. For the CDR3, the DNA is TGCAGCGTTGACACGGGCACAGATACGCAGTATTTT. The J gene is TRBJ2-3, the V gene TRBV29-1; the D is unclear. The length of the CDR3 is 12 residues. The germline CDR1 and CDR2 sequences are SQVTM and ANQGSEA. Trimming removed 3 bases from V and 1 base from J, with 5 bases in between.

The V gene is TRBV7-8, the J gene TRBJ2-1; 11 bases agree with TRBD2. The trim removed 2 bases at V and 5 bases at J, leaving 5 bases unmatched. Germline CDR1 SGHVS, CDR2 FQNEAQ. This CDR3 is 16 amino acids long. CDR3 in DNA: TGTGCCAGCAGCTTACCGGGACTAGCGGAGAACAATGAGCAGTTCTTC. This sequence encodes CASSLPGLAENNEQFF.

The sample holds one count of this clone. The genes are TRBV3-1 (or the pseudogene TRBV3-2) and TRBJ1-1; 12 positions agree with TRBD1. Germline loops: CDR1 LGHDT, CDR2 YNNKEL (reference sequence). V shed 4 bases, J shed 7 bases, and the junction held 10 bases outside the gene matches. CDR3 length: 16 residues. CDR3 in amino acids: CASSLPGQGALFEAFF. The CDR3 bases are TGTGCCAGCAGCCTCCCGGGACAGGGGGCTTTATTTGAAGCTTTCTTT.

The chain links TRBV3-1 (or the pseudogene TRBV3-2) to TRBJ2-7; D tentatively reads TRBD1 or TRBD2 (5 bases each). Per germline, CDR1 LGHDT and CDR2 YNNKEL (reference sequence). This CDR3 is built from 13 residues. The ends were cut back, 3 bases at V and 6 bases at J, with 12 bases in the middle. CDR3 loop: CASSQGTIGEQYF. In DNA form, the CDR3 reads TGTGCCAGCAGCCAGGGGACCATAGGCGAGCAGTACTTC.